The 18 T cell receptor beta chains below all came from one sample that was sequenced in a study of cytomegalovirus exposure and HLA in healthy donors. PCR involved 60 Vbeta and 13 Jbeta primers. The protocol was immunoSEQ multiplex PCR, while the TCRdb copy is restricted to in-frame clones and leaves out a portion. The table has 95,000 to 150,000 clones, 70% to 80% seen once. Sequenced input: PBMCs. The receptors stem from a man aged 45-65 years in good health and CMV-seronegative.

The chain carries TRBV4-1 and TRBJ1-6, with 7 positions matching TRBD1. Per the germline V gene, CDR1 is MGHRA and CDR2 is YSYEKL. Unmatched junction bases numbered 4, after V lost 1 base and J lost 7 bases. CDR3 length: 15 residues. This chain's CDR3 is CASSQVGQPNSPLHF. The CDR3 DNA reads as TGCGCCAGCAGCCAAGTGGGACAGCCAAATTCACCCCTCCACTTT.

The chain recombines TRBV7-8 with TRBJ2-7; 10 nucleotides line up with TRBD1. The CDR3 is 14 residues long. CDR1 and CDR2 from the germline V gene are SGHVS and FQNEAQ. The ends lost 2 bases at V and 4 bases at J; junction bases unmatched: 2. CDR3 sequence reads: CASSLLDRGYEQYV. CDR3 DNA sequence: TGTGCCAGCAGCTTATTGGACAGGGGGTACGAGCAGTACGTC.

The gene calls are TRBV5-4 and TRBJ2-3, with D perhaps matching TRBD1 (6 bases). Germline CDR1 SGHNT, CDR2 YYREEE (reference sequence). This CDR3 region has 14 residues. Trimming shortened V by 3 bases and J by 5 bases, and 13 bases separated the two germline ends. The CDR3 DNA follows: TGTGCCAGCAGCTCCGAGGGGGTGGGAGATACGCAGTATTTT. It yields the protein CASSSEGVGDTQYF. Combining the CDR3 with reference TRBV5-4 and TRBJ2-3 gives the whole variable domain ETGVTQSPTHLIKTRGQQVTLRCSSQSGHNTVSWYQQALGQGPQFIFQYYREEENGRGNFPPRFSGLQFPNYSSELNVNALELDDSALYLCASSSEGVGDTQYFGPGTRLTVL.

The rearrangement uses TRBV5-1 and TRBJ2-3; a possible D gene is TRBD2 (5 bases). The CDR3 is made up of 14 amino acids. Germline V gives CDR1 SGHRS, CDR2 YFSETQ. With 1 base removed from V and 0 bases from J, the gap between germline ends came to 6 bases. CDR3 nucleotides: TGCGCCAGCAGCTTGAGCGGAAGCACAGATACGCAGTATTTT. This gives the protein CASSLSGSTDTQYF.

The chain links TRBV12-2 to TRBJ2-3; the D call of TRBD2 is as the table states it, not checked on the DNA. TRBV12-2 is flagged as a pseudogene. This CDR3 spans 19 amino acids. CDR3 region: CASRRGAPGSSGVTDTQYF. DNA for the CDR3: TGTGCAAGTCGCCGGGGGGCACCCGGATCTAGCGGGGTCACAGATACGCAGTATTTT.

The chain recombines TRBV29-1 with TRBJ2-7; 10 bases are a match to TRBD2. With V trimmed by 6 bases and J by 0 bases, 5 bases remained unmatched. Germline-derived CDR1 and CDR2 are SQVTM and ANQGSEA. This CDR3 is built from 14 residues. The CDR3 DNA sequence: TGCAGCGTACGGACTAGCGGTGCCTCCTACGAGCAGTACTTC. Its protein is CSVRTSGASYEQYF.

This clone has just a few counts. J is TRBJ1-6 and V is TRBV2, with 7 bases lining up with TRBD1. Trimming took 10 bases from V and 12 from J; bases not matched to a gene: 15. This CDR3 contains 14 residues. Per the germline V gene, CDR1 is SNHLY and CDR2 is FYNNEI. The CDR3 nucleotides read TGTGCCACAAAACCCGGGACAGAGAGTGGACCCCTCCACTTT. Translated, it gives CATKPGTESGPLHF.

The CDR3 is CASRTTGDNYVPQHF. In DNA, the CDR3 is TGTGCCAGTAGGACGACAGGGGACAATTATGTGCCCCAGCATTTT. The chain uses TRBV19 and TRBJ1-5; 8 nucleotides line up with TRBD1. The CDR3 runs to 15 residues. Losses at the gene ends were 6 bases for V and 9 bases for J; bases not matched to a gene: 13. Germline V gives CDR1 LNHDA, CDR2 SQIVND (reference sequence).

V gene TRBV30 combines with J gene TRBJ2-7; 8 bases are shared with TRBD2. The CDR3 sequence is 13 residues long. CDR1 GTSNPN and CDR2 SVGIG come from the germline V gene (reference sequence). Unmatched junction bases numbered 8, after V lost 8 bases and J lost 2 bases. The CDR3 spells CAGDAGGPYEQYF. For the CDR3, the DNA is TGTGCCGGCGACGCGGGGGGCCCCTACGAGCAGTACTTC.

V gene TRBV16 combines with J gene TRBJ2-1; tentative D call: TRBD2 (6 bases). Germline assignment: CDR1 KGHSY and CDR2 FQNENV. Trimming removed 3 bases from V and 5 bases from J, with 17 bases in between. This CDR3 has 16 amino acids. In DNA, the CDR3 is TGTGCCAGCAGCCAGGGTGCGGGGCCTAGGAACAATGAGCAGTTCTTC. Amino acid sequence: CASSQGAGPRNNEQFF.

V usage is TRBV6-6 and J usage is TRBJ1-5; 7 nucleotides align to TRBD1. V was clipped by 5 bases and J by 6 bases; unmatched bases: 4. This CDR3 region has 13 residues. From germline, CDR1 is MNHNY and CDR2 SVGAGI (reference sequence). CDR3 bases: TGTGCCAGCAGTCCCGGGACAGCTCAGCCCCAGCATTTT. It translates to CASSPGTAQPQHF.

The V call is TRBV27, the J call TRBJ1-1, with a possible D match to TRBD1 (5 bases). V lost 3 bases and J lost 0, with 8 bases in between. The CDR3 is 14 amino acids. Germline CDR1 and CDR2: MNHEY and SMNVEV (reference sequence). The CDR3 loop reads CASSLTVVNTEAFF. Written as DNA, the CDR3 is TGTGCCAGCAGTTTGACAGTGGTGAACACTGAAGCTTTCTTT.

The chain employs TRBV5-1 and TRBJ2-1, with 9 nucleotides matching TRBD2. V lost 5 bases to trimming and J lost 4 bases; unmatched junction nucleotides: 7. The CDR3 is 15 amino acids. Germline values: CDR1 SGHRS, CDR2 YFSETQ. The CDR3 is CASRHPSGIYNEQFF. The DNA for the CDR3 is TGCGCCAGCAGGCATCCTAGCGGGATATACAATGAGCAGTTCTTC.

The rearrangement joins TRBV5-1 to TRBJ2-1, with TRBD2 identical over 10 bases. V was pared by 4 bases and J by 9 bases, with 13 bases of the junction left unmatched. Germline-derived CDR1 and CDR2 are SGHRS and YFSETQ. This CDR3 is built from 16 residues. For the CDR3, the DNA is TGCGCCAGCAGCCCCACGGTAATAGCGGGGGGTAGTGAGCAGTTCTTC. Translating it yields CASSPTVIAGGSEQFF.

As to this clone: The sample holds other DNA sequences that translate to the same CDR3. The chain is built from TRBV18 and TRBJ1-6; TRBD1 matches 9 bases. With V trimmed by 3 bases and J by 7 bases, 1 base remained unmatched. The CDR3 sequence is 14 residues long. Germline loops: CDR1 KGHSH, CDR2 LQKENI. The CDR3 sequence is CASSPGTGNSPLHF. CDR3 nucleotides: TGTGCCAGCTCACCCGGGACAGGGAATTCACCCCTCCACTTT. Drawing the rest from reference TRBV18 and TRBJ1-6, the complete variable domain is NAGVMQNPRHLVRRRGQEARLRCSPMKGHSHVYWYRQLPEEGLKFMVYLQKENIIDESGMPKERFSAEFPKEGPSILRIQQVVRGDSAAYFCASSPGTGNSPLHFGNGTRLTVT.

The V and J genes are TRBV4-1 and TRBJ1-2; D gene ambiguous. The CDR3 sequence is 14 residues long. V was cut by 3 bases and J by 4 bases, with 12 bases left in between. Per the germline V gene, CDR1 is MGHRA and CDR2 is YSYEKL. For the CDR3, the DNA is TGCGCCAGCAGCCATGAGGTTAGGAGCTATGGCTACACCTTC. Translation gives CASSHEVRSYGYTF.

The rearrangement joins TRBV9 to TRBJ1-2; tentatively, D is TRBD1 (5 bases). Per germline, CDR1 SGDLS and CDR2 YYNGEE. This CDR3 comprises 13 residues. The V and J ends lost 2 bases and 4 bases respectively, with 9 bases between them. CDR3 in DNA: TGTGCCAGCAGCGTCGGGACTGCCTATGGCTACACCTTC. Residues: CASSVGTAYGYTF.

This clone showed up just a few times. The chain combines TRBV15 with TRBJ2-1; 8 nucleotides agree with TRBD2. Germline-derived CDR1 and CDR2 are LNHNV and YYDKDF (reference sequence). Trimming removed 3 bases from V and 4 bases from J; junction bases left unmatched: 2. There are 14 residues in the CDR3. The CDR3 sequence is CATSSGGDYNEQFF. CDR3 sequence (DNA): TGTGCCACCAGCAGCGGGGGGGATTACAATGAGCAGTTCTTC.